This record concerns one T cell receptor beta chain sequence. The entry originates in a study of hypomethylating agent response in myelodysplastic syndrome. Assay used: immunoSEQ multiplex PCR; TCRdb lists only in-frame clones, some missing. The table records several thousand clones, roughly four fifths of them present only once. The CDR3 runs to 15 residues. Germline CDR1 reads KGHSH; CDR2 reads LQKENI. Trimming removed 3 bases from V and 7 bases from J, with 19 bases in between. This clonotype was sampled from a human donor with myelodysplastic syndrome. The V gene is TRBV18, the J gene TRBJ2-7; the D gene is possibly TRBD2 (5 bases). The material sequenced was bone marrow, taken before or after starting hypomethylating agent treatment for myelodysplastic syndrome (not recorded which). In DNA, the CDR3 is TGTGCCAGCTCACCTACCCGGGATCCAGTAGGGGAGCAGTACTTC. Protein product: CASSPTRDPVGEQYF.